This TCR beta chain was recovered during a study of cytomegalovirus exposure and HLA in healthy donors. The CDR3 covers 14 residues. Germline V gene data show CDR1 as MNHEY and CDR2 as SVGAGI. V was trimmed by 2 bases and J by 3 bases, leaving 10 bases between them. PCR amplification relied on 60 Vbeta primers (plus 13 Jbeta primers). Authors' processing steps: Unique TCR beta chains totaled roughly 79 million in a later count, with roughly 10 million of them shared. Only in-frame clones appear in the TCRdb table, and some are missing; sequencing was by immunoSEQ multiplex PCR. The V and J calls and clone size were taken over from that table, and D and trimming were inferred from the DNA. The data show about 180,000 clones, 60% to 85% seen once. Study conclusions and caveats: Clonal expansion, a later analysis showed, was greater in HLA-associated TCR beta chains than in equally common others.

For this clone: Its matching antigen is unknown.

The gene calls are TRBV6-5 and TRBJ1-1; D gene uncertain. The receptor's source is a young man in good health and CMV-seronegative. The material sequenced was PBMCs. The CDR3 DNA follows: TGTGCCAGCAGTTACGCGACTAGGGACACTGAAGCTTTCTTT. Translated: CASSYATRDTEAFF.